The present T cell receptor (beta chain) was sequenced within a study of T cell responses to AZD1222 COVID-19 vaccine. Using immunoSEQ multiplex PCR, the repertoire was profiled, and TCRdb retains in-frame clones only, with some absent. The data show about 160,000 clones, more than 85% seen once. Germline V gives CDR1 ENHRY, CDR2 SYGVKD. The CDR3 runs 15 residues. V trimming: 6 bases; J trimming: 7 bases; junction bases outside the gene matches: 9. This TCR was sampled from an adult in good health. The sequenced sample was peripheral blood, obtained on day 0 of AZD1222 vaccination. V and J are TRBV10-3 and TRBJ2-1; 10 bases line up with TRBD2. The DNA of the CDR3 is TGTGCCATCAGCCCACTAGCGGGGCCGGGGAATGAGCAGTTCTTC. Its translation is CAISPLAGPGNEQFF.